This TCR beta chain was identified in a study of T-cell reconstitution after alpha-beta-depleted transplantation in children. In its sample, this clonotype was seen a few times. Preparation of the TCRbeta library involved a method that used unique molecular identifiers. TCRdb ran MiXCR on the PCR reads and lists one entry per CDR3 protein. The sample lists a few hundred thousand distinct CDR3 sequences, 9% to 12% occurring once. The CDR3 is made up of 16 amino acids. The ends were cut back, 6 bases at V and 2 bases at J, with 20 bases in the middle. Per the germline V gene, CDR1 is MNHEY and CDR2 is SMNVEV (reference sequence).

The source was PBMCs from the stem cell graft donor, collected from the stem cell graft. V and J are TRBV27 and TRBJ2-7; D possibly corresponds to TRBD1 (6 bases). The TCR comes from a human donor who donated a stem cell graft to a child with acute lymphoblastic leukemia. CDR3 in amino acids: CASSSTPGVGTYEQYF. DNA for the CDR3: TGTGCCAGCAGCTCTACTCCAGGGGTCGGGACCTACGAGCAGTACTTC.